One and the same sample provided the 9 T cell receptor beta chains below, sequenced in a study of OX40 agonist ivuxolimab in advanced cancers. TCRdb's table, derived via immunoSEQ multiplex PCR, lists solely in-frame clones and lacks some. The sample includes roughly 52,000 clones, about 83% of them seen just once. This material consisted of CD4+ or CD8+ T cells sorted from blood, taken in a trial of the OX40 agonist ivuxolimab. Receptors originate from an adult with an advanced solid tumor such as melanoma, head and neck, liver or kidney cancer.

The chain is built from TRBV9 and TRBJ2-2; 7 bases are shared with TRBD1. Germline CDR1 and CDR2: SGDLS and YYNGEE. This CDR3 is built from 15 residues. Trimming at V came to 1 base and at J to 5 bases, leaving 5 bases not matched to a gene. CDR3 sequence reads: CASSVSRGNTGELFF. The CDR3 DNA follows: TGTGCCAGCAGCGTAAGCAGGGGGAATACCGGGGAGCTGTTTTTT.

The J gene is TRBJ1-1, the V gene TRBV7-9, with D maybe TRBD1 (6 bases). This CDR3 is 14 amino acids long. V was clipped by 2 bases and J by 2 bases, with 9 bases between them. Per germline, CDR1 SEHNR and CDR2 FQNEAQ (reference sequence). The CDR3 region has the DNA TGTGCCAGCAGCTTAAGGGGGAGAAACACTGAAGCTTTCTTT. Translation: CASSLRGRNTEAFF. Drawing the rest from reference TRBV7-9 and TRBJ1-1, the complete variable domain is DTGVSQNPRHKITKRGQNVTFRCDPISEHNRLYWYRQTLGQGPEFLTYFQNEAQLEKSRLLSDRFSAERPKGSFSTLEIQRTEQGDSAMYLCASSLRGRNTEAFFGQGTRLTVV.

The CDR3 sequence is CASSLGTSGGDNEQFF. CDR3 DNA: TGTGCCAGCAGCCTTGGGACTAGCGGAGGGGACAATGAGCAGTTCTTC. The chain employs TRBV7-9 and TRBJ2-1, with TRBD2 identical over 11 bases. J was trimmed by 5 bases and V by 5 bases; bases with no gene match: 8. This CDR3 comprises 16 residues. CDR1 SEHNR and CDR2 FQNEAQ come from the germline V gene (reference sequence).

The rearrangement uses TRBV5-1 and TRBJ1-1, with 10 bases lining up with TRBD1. V dropped 3 bases and J dropped 7; count of bases not matched to a gene: 6. CDR3 size: 14 residues. CDR1 is SGHRS, CDR2 YFSETQ, per germline. Written as DNA, the CDR3 is TGCGCCAGCAGCTCGGGGACAGGGGCTATTGAAGCTTTCTTT. It translates to CASSSGTGAIEAFF.

A remark on this clone: The germline gene is not matched at one end of the junction; a read error may be the cause. This chain connects TRBV28 to TRBJ1-3; D is unclear. Looked up from germline, CDR1 is MDHEN and CDR2 is SYDVKM. The CDR3 totals 12 residues. The CDR3 spells CASEGSGNTIYF. The CDR3, as DNA: TGTGCCAGCGAGGGATCTGGGAACACCATATATTTT.

The CDR3 DNA reads TGTGCCATCAGTGAGTCGGGACAGCACCCGTCTGGGGCCAACGTCCTGACTTTC. Translating gives CAISESGQHPSGANVLTF. The chain joins TRBV10-3 to TRBJ2-6; 7 nucleotides agree with TRBD1. Trimming took 0 bases from V and 1 from J; bases not matched to a gene: 6. In germline, CDR1 is ENHRY, CDR2 SYGVKD. The CDR3 runs 18 residues.

The chain is built from TRBV6-1 and TRBJ2-7; no firm D call. The CDR3 has 16 residues. The germline gives CDR1 MNHNS, CDR2 SASEGT. V was pared by 2 bases and J by 6 bases, with 20 bases between. The CDR3 bases are TGTGCCAGCAGTGAAAGGTGGGAACCAGGAGCCGGCGAGCAGTACTTC. Protein: CASSERWEPGAGEQYF.

This sequence joins TRBV27 and TRBJ1-1; D gene uncertain. Germline loops: CDR1 MNHEY, CDR2 SMNVEV (reference sequence). The CDR3 covers 12 residues. V was cut by 4 bases and J by 2 bases, with 5 bases left in between. CDR3 DNA: TGTGCCAGCAGTTCAGCTAACACTGAAGCTTTCTTT. Protein: CASSSANTEAFF.

On this clone: An end of the junction does not agree with germline; a read error may underlie this. The rearrangement uses TRBV7-2 and TRBJ2-7, with 8 bases fitting TRBD1. Germline CDR1 SGHTA, CDR2 FQGNSA. The CDR3 spans 13 residues. The DNA of the CDR3 is TGTGCCAGCAGCTTAGAAGTTACAGGGGGATTCGTCTTC. This encodes CASSLEVTGGFVF.